A selection of T cell receptor beta chains follows, all from one sample in a study of B cell selection in AIRE deficiency. Here immunoSEQ multiplex PCR was the method, and the copy in TCRdb shows in-frame clones only, minus some. Altogether about 18,000 clones are present, more than 85% being singletons, with the ten largest covering 0.85% to 1%. Material: CD4+CD25+ Tregs sorted from PBMCs. Every receptor here comes from a human donor in good health. CDR3s include the opening cysteine and the closing phenylalanine or tryptophan. D genes are given only for firm matches. Size values are once, few and many counts, or a class for expanded clones, and some rows have none.

>TRBV7-2|TRBJ2-3|-|-
CASSLALAVDTQYF
TGTGCCAGCAGCTTAGCGCTTGCTGTAGATACGCAGTATTTT
>TRBV6-5|TRBJ1-4|-|-
CASSPGRREKLFF
TGTGCCAGCAGTCCGGGACGGCGGGAAAAACTGTTTTTT
>TRBV4-3|TRBJ2-7|-|-
CASSQTPYEQYF
TGCGCCAGCAGCCAAACTCCATACGAGCAGTACTTC
>TRBV19|TRBJ2-4|-|-
CATKDAGSENIQYF
TGTGCCACTAAGGACGCAGGGTCGGAAAACATTCAGTACTTC
>TRBV5-1|TRBJ2-1|-|-
CASSLASEQFF
TGCGCCAGCAGCTTGGCAAGTGAGCAGTTCTTC
>TRBV28|TRBJ2-1|-|TRBD2
CASRGTSGNNEQFF
TGTGCCAGCAGAGGGACTAGCGGAAACAATGAGCAGTTCTTC
>TRBV19|TRBJ2-7|-|-
CASSIGPHWDYEQYF
TGTGCCAGTAGTATCGGTCCGCATTGGGACTACGAGCAGTACTTC
>TRBV28|TRBJ2-7|-|-
CASSRLAYEQYF
TGTGCCAGCAGCCGACTTGCCTACGAGCAGTACTTC
>TRBV5-1|TRBJ2-3|-|-
CASSPARRTDTQYF
TGCGCCAGCAGCCCCGCCCGCCGCACAGATACGCAGTATTTT
>TRBV5-1|TRBJ1-1|-|TRBD1
CASSLAGTGYMNTEAFF
TGCGCCAGCAGCTTGGCTGGGACAGGGTACATGAACACTGAAGCTTTCTTT
>TRBV5-1|TRBJ2-2|-|-
CASSLQIRIDGELFF
TGCGCCAGCAGCTTACAGATCCGAATCGACGGGGAGCTGTTTTTT
>TRBV7-2|TRBJ2-7|-|-
CASSLLQGPYEQYF
TGTGCCAGCAGCCTATTACAGGGCCCCTACGAGCAGTACTTC
>TRBV2|TRBJ1-4|-|-
CASSERVEDEKLFF
TGTGCCAGCAGTGAGAGGGTCGAGGACGAAAAACTGTTTTTT
>TRBV7-9|TRBJ2-2|few|-
CASSSHTGELFF
TGTGCCAGCAGCTCTCACACCGGGGAGCTGTTTTTT
>TRBV5-8|TRBJ1-2|-|TRBD1
CASSLGQGLSYTF
TGTGCCAGCAGCTTGGGACAGGGATTGAGCTACACCTTC
>TRBV6-5|TRBJ2-4|-|-
CASSYSRFGIQYF
TGTGCCAGCAGTTACTCGAGGTTTGGAATTCAGTACTTC
>TRBV6-1|TRBJ1-2|-|TRBD1
CASRPDRGQYYGYTF
TGTGCCAGCAGACCAGACAGGGGTCAATACTATGGCTACACCTTC
>TRBV28|TRBJ1-6|-|-
CASLRGGGQRYNSPLHF
TGTGCCAGCCTCAGAGGGGGAGGACAGCGCTATAATTCACCCCTCCACTTT
>TRBV18|TRBJ1-5|-|-
CASSPGDSNQPQHF
TGTGCCAGCTCACCAGGCGATAGCAATCAGCCCCAGCATTTT
>TRBV5-5|TRBJ2-3|-|-
CASSLRATDTQYF
TGTGCCAGCAGCTTGAGGGCCACAGATACGCAGTATTTT
>TRBV25-1|TRBJ1-4|once|-
CASSDPATANEKLFF
TGTGCCAGCAGCGACCCCGCGACAGCTAATGAAAAACTGTTTTTT
>TRBV6-5|TRBJ2-7|-|TRBD1
CASSDRGPYEQYF
TGTGCCAGCAGTGACAGGGGGCCGTACGAGCAGTACTTC